This entry lists 23 T cell receptor beta chains sequenced from one sample in a study of identical twins. Each CDR3 protein gets one entry after TCRdb re-called the 5' RACE reads with MiXCR. The repertoire holds hundreds of thousands of distinct CDR3 sequences, with around 5.7% as singletons. The specimen sequenced was naive T cells sorted from blood. The origin of the receptors is a young man in good health.

In its sample, this clonotype was seen many times. This chain uses TRBV10-3 with TRBJ2-3, with a weak D call TRBD1 (6 bases). Germline assignment: CDR1 ENHRY and CDR2 SYGVKD. The length of the CDR3 is 13 residues. The ends were cut back, 7 bases at V and 3 bases at J, with 11 bases in the middle. CDR3 amino acids: CAITPDRTDTQYF. The CDR3 coding sequence is TGTGCCATCACCCCGGACAGAACAGATACGCAGTATTTT.

This chain links TRBV7-9 with TRBJ1-2; 8 nucleotides match TRBD1. The ends lost 4 bases at V and 14 bases at J; junction bases unmatched: 9. The CDR3 loop spans 12 amino acids. Germline CDR1 is SEHNR and CDR2 is FQNEAQ (reference sequence). The DNA for the CDR3 is TGTGCCAGCAGCTCACCGGGACAGGTCGATACCTTC. It is translated as CASSSPGQVDTF.

There are a few counts of this clonotype. The V and J genes are TRBV29-1 and TRBJ2-1, with D possibly matching TRBD2 (6 bases). The germline V and J ends were trimmed by 2 bases and 0 bases, with 14 bases remaining between them. Per the germline V gene, CDR1 is SQVTM and CDR2 is ANQGSEA. The CDR3 runs to 16 residues. The CDR3 DNA sequence: TGCAGCGTTGAACCGGGACTCGAAAGCTCCTACAATGAGCAGTTCTTC. Its protein product is CSVEPGLESSYNEQFF.

This clonotype was detected ten times or more. The CDR3 sequence: CAIRKGPTDTQYF. Written as DNA, the CDR3 is TGTGCCATCAGGAAAGGGCCCACAGATACGCAGTATTTT. The chain employs TRBV10-3 and TRBJ2-3; D not resolved. The germline V gene encodes CDR1 ENHRY and CDR2 SYGVKD. The CDR3 has 13 residues. The V gene lost 6 bases and the J gene lost 2 bases, with 9 bases spanning the gap.

This clonotype has more than one count but fewer than ten. The CDR3 bases are TGCGCCAGCAGCTTGAACAGTGCCGGAATTGAAAAACTGTTTTTT. Translation: CASSLNSAGIEKLFF. This chain joins TRBV5-1 and TRBJ1-4; D remains ambiguous. The CDR3 extends over 15 amino acids. The germline V gene has CDR1 SGHRS and CDR2 YFSETQ. The V end was cut by 1 base, the J end by 7 bases, with 14 bases between. Filled out from reference TRBV5-1 and TRBJ1-4, the complete variable domain reads KAGVTQTPRYLIKTRGQQVTLSCSPISGHRSVSWYQQTPGQGLQFLFEYFSETQRNKGNFPGRFSGRQFSNSRSEMNVSTLELGDSALYLCASSLNSAGIEKLFFGSGTQLSVL.

There are many counts of this clonotype. This rearrangement joins TRBV12-3 or TRBV12-4 to TRBJ1-6; D not resolved. V was shortened by 11 bases and J by 2 bases, with 7 bases between the two germline ends. The CDR3 contains 12 residues. As DNA, the CDR3 is TGTGCCTGTCAGGCCTATAATTCACCCCTCCACTTT. It translates to CACQAYNSPLHF.

This sequence joins TRBV18 and TRBJ2-1; D tentatively reads TRBD1 or TRBD2 (5 bases each). CDR1 and CDR2 from the germline V gene are KGHSH and LQKENI. Trimming left V 5 bases short and J 6 bases short, with 11 bases between. CDR3 size: 13 residues. The CDR3, as DNA: TGTGCCAGCTCAACGGGACCTGGCAATGAGCAGTTCTTC. This gives the protein CASSTGPGNEQFF.

This clonotype came up many times. The V gene is TRBV28, the J gene TRBJ1-5, with unresolved D. The germline V gene has CDR1 MDHEN and CDR2 SYDVKM. Deletions cut 2 bases from V and 0 bases from J, with 11 bases between. The CDR3 runs to 16 residues. The CDR3 coding sequence is TGTGCCAGCAGTTTAGTCGCAGAATATAGCAATCAGCCCCAGCATTTT. Residues: CASSLVAEYSNQPQHF.

This clonotype was recorded at least ten times. The chain employs TRBV5-1 and TRBJ2-5; D possibly matches TRBD1 or TRBD2 (5 bases each). Germline V gene data show CDR1 as SGHRS and CDR2 as YFSETQ. Between the trimmed V and J ends, which lost 3 bases and 4 bases, there was a span of 16 bases. This CDR3 comprises 15 residues. The CDR3 protein is CASSSTGPQGETQYF. CDR3 DNA sequence: TGCGCCAGCAGCTCTACGGGACCCCAAGGAGAGACCCAGTACTTC.

This clonotype was detected ten times or more. V gene TRBV15 combines with J gene TRBJ2-2; no clear D. Per germline, CDR1 LNHNV and CDR2 YYDKDF (reference sequence). The CDR3 consists of 19 residues. Trimming removed 7 bases at V and 0 bases at J, with 24 bases between. CDR3: CATISSVVGRIANTGELFF. CDR3 bases: TGTGCCACCATCTCGAGTGTGGTAGGACGGATCGCGAACACCGGGGAGCTGTTTTTT.

The chain is built from TRBV5-1 and TRBJ2-1; D uncertain. CDR3 length equals 11 residues. Per the germline V gene, CDR1 is SGHRS and CDR2 is YFSETQ. V lost 6 bases and J 8 bases, leaving 9 bases between the germline ends. The CDR3 DNA reads TGCGCCAGCAAAGAAGTCTATGAGCAGTTCTTC. Encoded protein: CASKEVYEQFF.

This clonotype was seen many times. This CDR3 is CASSLVRVRMNTEAFF. DNA for the CDR3: TGCGCCAGCAGCTTGGTGAGGGTTCGCATGAACACTGAAGCTTTCTTT. The genes are TRBV5-1 and TRBJ1-1; D is ambiguous. CDR3 length: 16 amino acids. Germline V gives CDR1 SGHRS, CDR2 YFSETQ. Trimming pared 0 bases from V and 0 bases from J, leaving 12 bases between. Drawing the rest from reference TRBV5-1 and TRBJ1-1, the complete variable domain is KAGVTQTPRYLIKTRGQQVTLSCSPISGHRSVSWYQQTPGQGLQFLFEYFSETQRNKGNFPGRFSGRQFSNSRSEMNVSTLELGDSALYLCASSLVRVRMNTEAFFGQGTRLTVV.

This clonotype has ten or more counts. CDR3 DNA: TGTGCTAGTGGTTTGGCCGGGGGGAGTGAAGCTTTCTTT. Translating it yields CASGLAGGSEAFF. The chain is built from TRBV12-5 and TRBJ1-1; D might be TRBD1 (5 bases). Germline CDR1 is LGHNT and CDR2 is FRNRAP. The length of the CDR3 is 13 residues. The V gene lost 1 base and the J gene lost 7 bases, with 10 bases spanning the gap.

This sequence joins TRBV28 and TRBJ2-7; 13 bases are a match to TRBD2. V was clipped by 6 bases and J by 5 bases; unmatched bases: 4. Germline V gene lookup returns CDR1 MDHEN and CDR2 SYDVKM. The CDR3 is 14 amino acids. CDR3 coding DNA: TGTGCCAGCAGGCGCGGACTAGCGGGAGACGAGCAGTACTTC. Translated: CASRRGLAGDEQYF.

With respect to this clonotype: With a much larger clone just one base away, this may be a read error. The V and J genes are TRBV12-3 or TRBV12-4 and TRBJ2-3, with a possible D match to TRBD2 (5 bases). The length of the CDR3 is 15 residues. The CDR3: CASSLSGGVSDMQYF. CDR3 nucleotides: TGTGCCAGCAGTTTAAGTGGAGGAGTGTCGGATATGCAGTATTTT.

This clonotype was seen a handful of times. The chain combines TRBV24-1 with TRBJ1-2; D perhaps matches TRBD1 (5 bases). Trimming stripped 1 base from V and 3 bases from J, with 8 bases between. Per germline, CDR1 KGHDR and CDR2 SFDVKD. CDR3 length: 14 amino acids. CDR3 in DNA: TGTGCCACCAGTGATTTCGGCAGGGACTATGGCTACACCTTC. Protein sequence: CATSDFGRDYGYTF.

There are many counts of this clonotype. This chain uses TRBV12-1 with TRBJ2-1; the table gives TRBD1 as D, unverified against the DNA. TRBV12-1 represents a pseudogene. The CDR3 extends over 12 amino acids. The CDR3, as DNA: TGTGCCAGCAGCGGCGCCGGGCGGGAGCAGTTCTTC. As protein: CASSGAGREQFF.

This clonotype was observed at least ten times. This chain joins TRBV12-3 or TRBV12-4 and TRBJ1-5; maybe TRBD1 (5 bases). The CDR3 extends over 16 amino acids. V was clipped by 1 base and J by 1 base, with 11 bases between them. The CDR3 region is CASSLVTQGSNQPQHF. The CDR3 coding sequence is TGTGCCAGCAGTTTAGTTACGCAGGGAAGCAATCAGCCCCAGCATTTT.

A remark on this clonotype: A read error is possible here, since a much larger clone lies one base away. The chain combines TRBV15 with TRBJ1-1; unclear D gene. Looked up from germline, CDR1 is LNHNV and CDR2 is YYDKDF (reference sequence). The CDR3 extends over 13 amino acids. The CDR3 DNA is TGTGCCACCAGCAGAGATCGGCGGGAAGCAGCTCTCTTT. This gives the protein CATSRDRREAALF. The full variable domain, its missing parts supplied by reference TRBV15 and TRBJ1-1, is DAMVIQNPRYQVTQFGKPVTLSCSQTLNHNVMYWYQQKSSQAPKLLFHYYDKDFNNEADTPDNFQSRRPNTSFCFLDIRSPGLGDTAMYLCATSRDRREAALFGQGTRLTVV.

This clonotype has ten or more counts. The chain joins TRBV20-1 to TRBJ2-1; 8 bases line up with TRBD2. The CDR3 is 15 residues long. From germline, CDR1 is DFQATT and CDR2 SNEGSKA (reference sequence). V shed 0 bases and J 10 bases; nucleotides not matched to a gene: 11. The CDR3 DNA is TGCAGTGCTAGAGATTCCGCAGCGGGGGACTTCGAGCAGTTCTTC. Protein: CSARDSAAGDFEQFF.

DNA for the CDR3: TGTGCCAGCAGCTCACTAGCGGGCACAGATACGCAGTATTTT. Its protein is CASSSLAGTDTQYF. V is TRBV5-5 and J is TRBJ2-3, with 8 nucleotides matching TRBD2. The CDR3 sequence is 14 residues long. The junction had 1 base not matched to a gene; V was cut back by 3 bases and J by 1 base. Germline CDR1 SGHKS, CDR2 YYEKEE (reference sequence).

This clonotype turned up a few times. The J gene is TRBJ2-2, the V gene TRBV2; 9 nucleotides agree with TRBD1. V shed 8 bases and J 7 bases; nucleotides not matched to a gene: 11. This CDR3 is built from 15 residues. Per germline, CDR1 SNHLY and CDR2 FYNNEI. The CDR3 reads CASGEQGATGGELFF. Here the CDR3 DNA reads TGTGCCAGCGGAGAACAGGGGGCTACAGGCGGGGAGCTGTTTTTT.

This chain links TRBV7-3 with TRBJ1-1; no firm D call. Trimming cost V 1 base and J 0 bases, with 9 bases left between them. The length of the CDR3 is 15 residues. Germline-derived CDR1 and CDR2 are SGHTA and FQGTGA. CDR3 amino acids: CASSLNGAVNTEAFF. For the CDR3, the DNA is TGTGCCAGCAGCTTAAATGGCGCGGTGAACACTGAAGCTTTCTTT.